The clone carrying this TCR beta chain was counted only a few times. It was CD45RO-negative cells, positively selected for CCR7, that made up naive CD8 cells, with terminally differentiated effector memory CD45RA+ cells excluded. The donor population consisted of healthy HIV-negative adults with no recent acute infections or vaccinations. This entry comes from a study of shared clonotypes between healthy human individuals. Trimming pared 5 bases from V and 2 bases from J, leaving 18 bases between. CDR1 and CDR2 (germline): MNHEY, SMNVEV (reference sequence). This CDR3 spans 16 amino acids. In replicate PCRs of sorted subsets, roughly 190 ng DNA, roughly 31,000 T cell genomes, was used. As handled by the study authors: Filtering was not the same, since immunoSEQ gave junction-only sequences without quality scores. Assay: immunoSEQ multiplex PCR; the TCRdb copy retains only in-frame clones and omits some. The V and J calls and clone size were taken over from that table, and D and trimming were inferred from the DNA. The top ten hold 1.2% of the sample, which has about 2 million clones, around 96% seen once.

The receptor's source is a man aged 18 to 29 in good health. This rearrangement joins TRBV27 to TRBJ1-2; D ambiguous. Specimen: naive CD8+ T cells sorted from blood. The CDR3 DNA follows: TGTGCCAGCAGTACTATGTCGGGAATTACCAACTATGGCTACACCTTC. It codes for CASSTMSGITNYGYTF.